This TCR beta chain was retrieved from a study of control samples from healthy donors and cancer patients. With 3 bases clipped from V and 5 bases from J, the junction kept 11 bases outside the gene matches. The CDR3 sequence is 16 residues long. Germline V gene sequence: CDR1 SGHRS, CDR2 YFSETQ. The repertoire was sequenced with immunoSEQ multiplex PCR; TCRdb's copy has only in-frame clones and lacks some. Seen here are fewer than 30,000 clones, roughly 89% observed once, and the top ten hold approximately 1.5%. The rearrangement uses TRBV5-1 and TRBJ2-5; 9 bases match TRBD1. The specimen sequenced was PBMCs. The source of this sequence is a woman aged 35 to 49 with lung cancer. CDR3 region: CASSSSWTGAGETQYF. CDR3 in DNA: TGCGCCAGCAGCTCAAGCTGGACAGGGGCAGGGGAGACCCAGTACTTC.